The source of this T cell receptor beta chain is a study of neurological immune-mediated disorders. It was from 2 million PBMCs stored at -80 C that the unsorted libraries were obtained. V dropped 2 bases and J dropped 8 bases, with 7 bases sitting between them. CDR1 and CDR2 from the germline V gene are SGHTA and FQGNSA. The CDR3 spans 12 residues. 5'RACE generated cDNA with 10-nucleotide random UMIs. TCRdb re-analysed the 5' RACE reads in MiXCR, keeping a single row per CDR3 protein. The table lists tens of thousands of distinct CDR3 sequences, 2.5% to 4% of them singletons. The TCR was taken from a woman aged 25 to 39 with multiple sclerosis. What was sequenced was PBMCs. This sequence joins TRBV7-2 and TRBJ2-1; no firm D call. Written as DNA, the CDR3 is TGTGCCAGCAGCTTATCCGGTTATGAGCAGTTCTTC. It specifies CASSLSGYEQFF.